Each of the 6 T cell receptor beta chains below was sequenced from the same sample in a study of PD-1 blockade in classical Hodgkin lymphoma. Here immunoSEQ multiplex PCR was the method, and the copy in TCRdb shows in-frame clones only, minus some. The data contain 12,000 to 15,000 clones, around 93% of them seen just once; the ten biggest clones take up approximately 5.9%. Time point given: newly diagnosed, previously untreated cHL patient sample. Isolated CD8+ T cells were derived from thawed PBMCs through magnetic negative selection. The sequenced sample was CD8+ T cells from blood. The receptor set was obtained from a human donor with classical Hodgkin lymphoma.

This sequence joins TRBV4-2 and TRBJ2-5; the D gene is possibly TRBD2 (6 bases). The germline V gene encodes CDR1 LGHNA and CDR2 YNFKEQ. V was shortened by 0 bases and J by 1 base, with 12 bases between the two germline ends. The CDR3 contains 16 residues. The CDR3: CASSQERGGGQETQYF. As DNA, the CDR3 is TGTGCCAGCAGCCAAGAACGTGGGGGAGGCCAAGAGACCCAGTACTTC.

The sample holds a few counts of this clone. The chain couples TRBV19 to TRBJ1-2, with D unclear. The ends were cut back, 3 bases at V and 4 bases at J, with 9 bases in the middle. The CDR3 is 13 residues long. Per the germline V gene, CDR1 is LNHDA and CDR2 is SQIVND (reference sequence). The CDR3 is CASSIGPGYGYTF. CDR3 DNA sequence: TGTGCCAGTAGTATCGGCCCTGGCTATGGCTACACCTTC.

The V and J genes are TRBV27 and TRBJ2-7, with D unresolved. Germline V gene lookup returns CDR1 MNHEY and CDR2 SMNVEV (reference sequence). V lost 5 bases and J 2 bases, leaving 10 bases between the germline ends. The CDR3 loop spans 13 amino acids. The CDR3 DNA reads TGTGCCAGCAGTCCCCAACCGGCCTACGAGCAGTACTTC. This codes for CASSPQPAYEQYF.

This sequence joins TRBV5-8 and TRBJ2-7; a weak D match, TRBD1 (5 bases). This CDR3 is built from 15 residues. Looked up from germline, CDR1 is SGHTS and CDR2 is YDEGEE. V shed 1 base and J shed 0 bases, with 11 bases lying between them. CDR3 in amino acids: CASSLWGANSYEQYV. The CDR3 bases are TGTGCCAGCAGCTTGTGGGGCGCGAACTCCTACGAGCAGTACGTC.

The chain combines TRBV19 with TRBJ2-5; D is unresolved. Trimming removed 5 bases from V and 5 bases from J, with 18 bases in between. The CDR3 is 15 residues long. Germline V CDR1 and CDR2: LNHDA, SQIVND (reference sequence). This CDR3 reads CASSFYITAAETQYF. CDR3 sequence (DNA): TGTGCCAGTAGTTTCTATATAACGGCCGCTGAGACCCAGTACTTC.

The rearrangement links TRBV2 to TRBJ1-1; D possibly corresponds to TRBD1 (5 bases). V was shortened by 7 bases and J by 4 bases, with 16 bases between the two germline ends. Germline CDR1 is SNHLY and CDR2 is FYNNEI. The CDR3 consists of 14 residues. The CDR3 here is CASTRGGELTEAFF. CDR3 in DNA: TGTGCCAGCACGCGGGGGGGGGAACTCACTGAAGCTTTCTTT.